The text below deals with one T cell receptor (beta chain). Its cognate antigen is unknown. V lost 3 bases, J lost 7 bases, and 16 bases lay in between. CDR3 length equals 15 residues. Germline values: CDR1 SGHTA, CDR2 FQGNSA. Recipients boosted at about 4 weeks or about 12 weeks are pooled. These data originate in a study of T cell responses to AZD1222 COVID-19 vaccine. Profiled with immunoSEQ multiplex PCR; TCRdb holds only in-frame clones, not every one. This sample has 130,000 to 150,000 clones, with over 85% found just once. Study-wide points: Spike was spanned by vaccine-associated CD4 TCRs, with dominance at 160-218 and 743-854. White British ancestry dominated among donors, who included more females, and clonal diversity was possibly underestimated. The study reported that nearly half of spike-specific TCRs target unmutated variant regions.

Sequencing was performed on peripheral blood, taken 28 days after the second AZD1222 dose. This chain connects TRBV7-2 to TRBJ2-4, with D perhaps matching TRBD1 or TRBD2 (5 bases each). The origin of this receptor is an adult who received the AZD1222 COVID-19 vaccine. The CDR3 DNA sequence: TGTGCCAGCAGCTTCCCAGGGACGGCTGAGAACATTCAGTACTTC. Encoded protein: CASSFPGTAENIQYF.